These 6 T cell receptor beta chains originate from one sample sequenced in a study of human T cells and chemical hapten exposure. Time point described: patch test 1, 2 weeks after DPC sensitization. Noted treatment: therapeutic diphenylcyclopropenone sensitization with weekly scalp DPC. TCRdb re-analysed the RACE reads in MiXCR, keeping a single row per CDR3 protein. The data show roughly 180,000 distinct CDR3 sequences, around 20% seen once. The sample was whole blood, taken in connection with sensitization to the hapten diphenylcyclopropenone (DPC). The receptors stem from a woman between 45 and 65 years old with alopecia areata. Some clones in this sample may be carry-over from other donors' samples.

V and J are TRBV12-3 or TRBV12-4 and TRBJ2-1; D remains ambiguous. The CDR3 has 15 residues. V dropped 3 bases and J dropped 7 bases, with 16 bases sitting between them. The CDR3: CASSFPGRFLNEQFF. DNA of the CDR3: TGTGCCAGCAGTTTCCCGGGCAGGTTTTTAAATGAGCAGTTCTTC.

This clonotype was counted a few times. The CDR3 nucleotides read TGTGCCAGCAGTAAGGTGGCGGGAGGAAACGGGGAGCTGTTTTTT. It is translated as CASSKVAGGNGELFF. This chain connects TRBV6-2 or TRBV6-3 to TRBJ2-2; 8 bases are a match to TRBD2. The CDR3 totals 15 residues. CDR1 and CDR2 (germline): MNHEY, SVGEGT. Trimming removed 5 bases from V and 7 bases from J; junction bases left unmatched: 9.

The CDR3 DNA follows: TGTGCCAGCACTCCTTCCGGGACAGGGTTTAATTCACCCCTCCACTTT. This sequence encodes CASTPSGTGFNSPLHF. V and J are TRBV27 and TRBJ1-6; 9 bases are shared with TRBD1. There are 16 residues in the CDR3. Germline values: CDR1 MNHEY, CDR2 SMNVEV (reference sequence). J lost 6 bases, V lost 7 bases, and 10 bases had no gene match.

There are a few counts of this clonotype. The CDR3 sequence is CASSPPQKYGYTF. For the CDR3, the DNA is TGTGCCAGCTCACCCCCTCAGAAATATGGCTACACCTTC. This chain joins TRBV18 and TRBJ1-2; D call uncertain. The CDR3 is 13 residues long. V was clipped by 3 bases and J by 5 bases, with 10 bases between them. Germline CDR1 reads KGHSH; CDR2 reads LQKENI. The complete variable domain, with remaining parts taken from reference TRBV18 and TRBJ1-2, reads NAGVMQNPRHLVRRRGQEARLRCSPMKGHSHVYWYRQLPEEGLKFMVYLQKENIIDESGMPKERFSAEFPKEGPSILRIQQVVRGDSAAYFCASSPPQKYGYTFGSGTRLTVV.

This sequence joins TRBV5-4 and TRBJ2-3, with a possible D match to TRBD1 (6 bases). The CDR3 runs 15 residues. Trimming pared 0 bases from V and 2 bases from J, leaving 10 bases between. Looked up from germline, CDR1 is SGHNT and CDR2 is YYREEE (reference sequence). This chain's CDR3 is CASSLDRDVTDTQYF. Written as DNA, the CDR3 is TGTGCCAGCAGCTTGGACAGGGACGTCACAGATACGCAGTATTTT.

The gene calls are TRBV24-1 and TRBJ2-1; 10 bases match TRBD2. This CDR3 region has 14 residues. Trimming at V came to 6 bases and at J to 6 bases, leaving 4 bases not matched to a gene. CDR1 and CDR2 from the germline V gene are KGHDR and SFDVKD. This chain's CDR3 is CATSSSGRPNEQFF. As DNA, the CDR3 is TGTGCCACCAGTTCTAGCGGGAGACCCAATGAGCAGTTCTTC.